This record looks at one TCR beta chain sequence and its context. Its antigen remains unidentified. An end of the junction does not agree with germline; a read error may underlie this. The PCR ran on 60 Vbeta and 13 Jbeta primers. Profiling relied on immunoSEQ multiplex PCR, and the TCRdb table lists in-frame clones only, not all of them. The data hold over 250,000 clones, with roughly 88% observed a single time. The source of the sample is a study of cytomegalovirus exposure and HLA in healthy donors. Study-wide points: V- and J-gene trimming in TCR beta was tied to a missense DCLRE1C variant by an analysis performed later.

The sequencing sample was made of PBMCs. The source of this sequence is a man aged 35-49 years in good health and CMV-seropositive.

Here the CDR3 DNA reads TGTTCCAGCAGCTTAACAGGTTACTCTGGAAACACCATATATTTT. This sequence encodes CSSSLTGYSGNTIYF. The chain employs TRBV7-9 and TRBJ1-3, with TRBD1 as a possible D gene (5 bases). The germline gives CDR1 SEHNR, CDR2 FQNEAQ (reference sequence). The CDR3 runs to 15 residues.